The present T cell receptor (beta chain) was sequenced within a study of OX40 agonist ivuxolimab in advanced cancers. Overall study: Of mixed ages from about 23 to 79 and averaging roughly 64 years, the group was roughly 85% male.

Trimming cost V 4 bases and J 4 bases, with 7 bases left between them. Germline CDR1 and CDR2: MGHDK and SYGVNS. CDR3 length equals 13 residues. Study-wide results and caveats: At 0.1 to 3.0 mg/kg, clonal expansion of CD4+ and CD8+ blood T cells had occurred by week 6.

Some clones are missing from TCRdb's copy, which holds only in-frame ones; the method was immunoSEQ multiplex PCR. Of around 33,000 clones listed, around 90% are singletons. Remarks on this clone: Its antigen is unidentified.

This sequence originates from an adult with an advanced solid tumor such as melanoma, head and neck, liver or kidney cancer. Specimen: CD4+ or CD8+ T cells sorted from blood, collected in a trial of the OX40 agonist ivuxolimab. V is TRBV25-1 and J is TRBJ2-2; D is perhaps TRBD1 (5 bases). CDR3 sequence (DNA): TGTGCCAGCAGTGGACAGTTCACCGGGGAGCTGTTTTTT. Translated: CASSGQFTGELFF.